This T cell receptor beta chain stems from a study of neurological immune-mediated disorders. This clonotype was found many times. Its cognate antigen is unknown. Libraries from sorted cells each used some 1 million CD4+ or CD8+ T cells. General study findings and limits: The greatest TCR clonal expansion appeared in HTLV-1-associated myelopathy and the smallest, falling below healthy controls, in multiple sclerosis.

In TCRdb, the 5' RACE reads were re-called with MiXCR into one record per CDR3 protein. The sample includes fewer than 50,000 distinct CDR3 sequences, roughly 15% seen only once; the top ten take roughly 3.6%. Sequenced: CD4+ T cells from blood. The TCR was taken from a woman aged 55-70 years with HTLV-1-associated myelopathy (HAM/TSP).

In DNA form, the CDR3 reads TGTGCCAGCAGTTTCTCCCGGCCGGGAGAAATGAACACTGAAGCTTTCTTT. Its translation: CASSFSRPGEMNTEAFF. This chain connects TRBV12-3 or TRBV12-4 to TRBJ1-1; D is ambiguous. The V end lost 3 bases, the J end lost 0 bases, and 17 bases lay between the germline ends. The CDR3 sequence is 17 residues long.